The sequence of this TCR beta chain was determined in a study of T cell clonotyping in hematopoietic cell transplantation. Data came from immunoSEQ multiplex PCR; TCRdb stores just in-frame clones and leaves some out. Among 55,000 to 70,000 clones, around 94% were seen once, and the ten largest hold 1.5% to 2%. Regarding the study as a whole: Broader posttransplant TCR repertoire diversity was predicted by graft donor and pretransplant recipient Inverse Simpson Index values. No sorting was done, leaving CD4 and CD8 contributions mixed. Recipient TCR diversity dropped after transplant; expanded clonotypes rose from day 30 to 180.

On this clone itself: Its antigen is as yet unknown.

The V gene lost 4 bases and the J gene lost 2 bases, with 6 bases spanning the gap. The CDR3 is 12 amino acids. The germline CDR1 and CDR2 sequences are SQVTM and ANQGSEA. Sequencing input: peripheral blood mononuclear cells. The source is a man aged 50-59 years in good health. Some clones in this sample may be carry-over from other donors' samples. The chain links TRBV29-1 to TRBJ1-3; D call uncertain. CDR3 sequence reads: CSVATTGNTIYF. CDR3 DNA sequence: TGCAGCGTTGCAACAACTGGAAACACCATATATTTT.